This TCR beta chain was found in a study of radiation and T cells in renal cell carcinoma. There are 15 residues in the CDR3. The germline V gene has CDR1 SGDLS and CDR2 YYNGEE. V shed 3 bases and J shed 4 bases, with 14 bases lying between them. The time point here: baseline pretreatment blood. Treatment described: 15 Gy SBRT to primary tumor, nephrectomy 4 weeks later. Profiling relied on immunoSEQ multiplex PCR, and the TCRdb table lists in-frame clones only, not all of them. The data show around 94,000 clones, 75% to 90% seen once. The chain uses TRBV9 and TRBJ1-5, with a tentative D call TRBD1 (5 bases). Sequences were derived from blood, sampled from a patient whose treatment included radiotherapy and nephrectomy. This TCR was recovered from a man aged 50 to 59 with renal cell carcinoma. The CDR3 here is CASSAGSWGNQPQHF. In DNA form, the CDR3 reads TGTGCCAGCAGCGCCGGGAGCTGGGGGAATCAGCCCCAGCATTTT.